These T cell receptor beta chains were read from a single sample in a study of shared T cell receptors in the human thymus. Produced via immunoSEQ multiplex PCR; TCRdb's table is partial and in-frame only. Here the sample spans 650,000 to 950,000 clones, 75% to 90% being singletons. The same data also went into a second study, on human thymus T cells.

Sequencing was carried out using thymocytes. These receptors all come from a girl less than two years old with a congenital heart defect. Each CDR3 is given with its conserved first and last residue. The D gene is left open where the match is weak. Size is omitted from some rows. Given values are once, few, many or a class for expanded clones.

V gene	D gene	clone size	J gene	CDR3 DNA	CDR3 protein
TRBV7-2	-	few	TRBJ1-1	TGTGCCAGCAGCTTAGAGAACAGGACGGTGATTTTAGAAGCTTTCTTT	CASSLENRTVILEAFF
TRBV7-2	-	-	TRBJ1-3	TGTGCCAGCAGCTCGCCGGGGGGGTCTGGAAACACCATATATTTT	CASSSPGGSGNTIYF
TRBV2	-	once	TRBJ1-6	TGTGCCAGCAGTGGCACAAGCTCCTATAATTCACCCCTCCACTTT	CASSGTSSYNSPLHF
TRBV6-6	-	-	TRBJ2-3	TGTGCCAGCAGTTACGAACCAGCAGATACGCAGTATTTT	CASSYEPADTQYF
TRBV29-1	TRBD2	-	TRBJ2-1	TGCAGCGTTGAGGACTCTTCTAGCGGGGGCCTTAGGGAGTTCTTC	CSVEDSSSGGLREFF
TRBV29-1	TRBD1	-	TRBJ1-5	TGCAGCGCTCTGACAGGGGAGGGCAATCAGCCCCAGCATTTT	CSALTGEGNQPQHF
TRBV19	TRBD1	-	TRBJ2-2	TGTGCCAGTAGCCTTCTGGACAGGGCGTACACCGGGGAGCTGTTTTTT	CASSLLDRAYTGELFF
TRBV6-5	TRBD2	-	TRBJ2-1	TGTGCCAGCAGTTCTGGGGGGGAACTCTACAATGAGCAGTTCTTC	CASSSGGELYNEQFF
TRBV28	-	once	TRBJ1-1	TGTGCCAGCAGTTTATCGTTGGGCCGACGCGACACTGAAGCTTTCTTT	CASSLSLGRRDTEAFF
TRBV6-6	TRBD1	-	TRBJ2-7	TGTGCCAGCAGTTACTCGAACAGGGGGCTGGCCTACGAGCAGTACTTC	CASSYSNRGLAYEQYF
TRBV11-2	-	-	TRBJ2-7	TGTGCCAGCAGCGGGAGGGGGAGCTCCTACGAGCAGTACTTC	CASSGRGSSYEQYF
TRBV30	TRBD1	-	TRBJ1-5	TGTGCCTGGAGTAAAAGACAGGGCGACTTCAATCAGCCCCAGCATTTT	CAWSKRQGDFNQPQHF
TRBV19	-	-	TRBJ2-2	TGTGCCAGTACCCAATGGGGCCCCGGGGAGCTGTTTTTT	CASTQWGPGELFF
TRBV28	-	-	TRBJ2-3	TGTGCCAGCAGTTTATGGGGAGGGGGAGATACGCAGTATTTT	CASSLWGGGDTQYF
TRBV10-3	TRBD1	-	TRBJ2-7	TGTGCCATCAGTGACAGGGGGTTATCCTACGAGCAGTACTTC	CAISDRGLSYEQYF
TRBV5-1	-	once	TRBJ2-5	TGCGCCAGCAGCTTCTTTGGCGGAGGGGAGACCCAGTACTTC	CASSFFGGGETQYF
TRBV7-2	-	once	TRBJ2-1	TGTGCCAGCAGCCCCGGGTTATCCTACAATGAGCAGTTCTTC	CASSPGLSYNEQFF
TRBV4-1	-	-	TRBJ1-1	TGCGCCAGCAGCCAAGAGAGTCACGGGACTGAAGCTTTCTTT	CASSQESHGTEAFF
TRBV11-3	TRBD2	-	TRBJ2-2	TGTGCCAGCAGCTTAAGGGGAGGGCCCCCCAAAAACCCCTGCACCGGGGAGCTGTTTTTT	CASSLRGGPPKNPCTGELFF
TRBV14	TRBD2	-	TRBJ2-2	TGTGCCAGCAGCCACCCTAGCGGGGGGGCGAACACCGGGGAGCTGTTTTTT	CASSHPSGGANTGELFF
TRBV7-2	TRBD2	-	TRBJ2-3	TGTGCCAGTCCCGGACTAGCGGGGGACCCGGGGGAAGATACGCAGTATTTT	CASPGLAGDPGEDTQYF
TRBV14	TRBD1	-	TRBJ2-5	TGTGCCAGCAGCCAAGAAGAGTGGGGGACCGGGACAGCAAAAGAGACCCAGTACTTC	CASSQEEWGTGTAKETQYF
TRBV4-1	-	-	TRBJ1-4	TGCGCCAGCAGCCAAGATCCTACCTCAGACAGAGCTAATGAAAAACTGTTTTTT	CASSQDPTSDRANEKLFF
TRBV29-1	-	few	TRBJ2-3	TGCAGCGCCCACCTGAGGGATACGCAGTATTTT	CSAHLRDTQYF
TRBV30	TRBD1	-	TRBJ1-1	TGTGCCTGGAGTGTACTCCCCTACGACAGGGCTCCACTTACTGAAGCTTTCTTT	CAWSVLPYDRAPLTEAFF
TRBV5-1	-	-	TRBJ1-1	TGCGCCAGCAGACACACGGCCCGGTTAGGGAGGACTGAAGCTTTCTTT	CASRHTARLGRTEAFF
TRBV5-1	-	once	TRBJ2-7	TGCGCCAGCAGCTATTCGGACGAGCAGTACTTC	CASSYSDEQYF
TRBV19	-	-	TRBJ1-2	TGTGCCAGTAGTATAGATTACCCCGGGGATCGCAGGGGCTACACCTTC	CASSIDYPGDRRGYTF
TRBV5-5	TRBD1	-	TRBJ1-5	TGTGCCAGCAGCTCCGGGGACAGGGGGCGCCGGGGGGGCAGCAATCAGCCCCAGCATTTT	CASSSGDRGRRGGSNQPQHF
TRBV6-5	-	-	TRBJ1-3	TGTGCCAGCAGTTACAATCGGGGTCCGACTGGAAACACCATATATTTT	CASSYNRGPTGNTIYF
TRBV4-1	-	-	TRBJ1-4	TGCGCCAGCAGCCATAACCACAGGGACCCGGGCGAAAAACTGTTTTTT	CASSHNHRDPGEKLFF
TRBV14	TRBD2	once	TRBJ2-5	TGTGCCAGCAGCCAACTTAGGACTAGCGGGGCCGAGACCCAGTACTTC	CASSQLRTSGAETQYF
TRBV27	TRBD1	-	TRBJ1-1	TGTGCCAGCAGTCTAAAAACAGGGGGGCTAAGGAACACTGAAGCTTTCTTT	CASSLKTGGLRNTEAFF
TRBV9	-	-	TRBJ2-5	TGTGCCAGCAGCGTAGCGCGTGGCAGGGAAGAGACCCAGTACTTC	CASSVARGREETQYF
TRBV6-6	-	-	TRBJ2-7	TGTGCCAGCAGTTATATTTCCTACGAGCAGTACTTC	CASSYISYEQYF
TRBV15	-	-	TRBJ2-3	TGTGCCACCAGCAGAGATAGCAGGGTGAGGACAGATACGCAGTATTTT	CATSRDSRVRTDTQYF
TRBV6-5	-	-	TRBJ1-1	TGTGCCAGCAGTTACCCCGGCGGGGAGATAGAAGCTTTCTTT	CASSYPGGEIEAFF
TRBV5-1	-	-	TRBJ1-1	TGCGCCAGCAGCCCCACGGGGGGGGCGCGTCTTATATCTGAAGCTTTCTTT	CASSPTGGARLISEAFF
TRBV4-3	-	-	TRBJ1-2	TGCGCCAGCAGCCAGGAAGTAGGACAGCCCTACTATGGCTACACCTTC	CASSQEVGQPYYGYTF
TRBV9	TRBD1	few	TRBJ1-2	TGTGCCAGCAGCCCCGGACAGGGGTCATATGGCTACACCTTC	CASSPGQGSYGYTF